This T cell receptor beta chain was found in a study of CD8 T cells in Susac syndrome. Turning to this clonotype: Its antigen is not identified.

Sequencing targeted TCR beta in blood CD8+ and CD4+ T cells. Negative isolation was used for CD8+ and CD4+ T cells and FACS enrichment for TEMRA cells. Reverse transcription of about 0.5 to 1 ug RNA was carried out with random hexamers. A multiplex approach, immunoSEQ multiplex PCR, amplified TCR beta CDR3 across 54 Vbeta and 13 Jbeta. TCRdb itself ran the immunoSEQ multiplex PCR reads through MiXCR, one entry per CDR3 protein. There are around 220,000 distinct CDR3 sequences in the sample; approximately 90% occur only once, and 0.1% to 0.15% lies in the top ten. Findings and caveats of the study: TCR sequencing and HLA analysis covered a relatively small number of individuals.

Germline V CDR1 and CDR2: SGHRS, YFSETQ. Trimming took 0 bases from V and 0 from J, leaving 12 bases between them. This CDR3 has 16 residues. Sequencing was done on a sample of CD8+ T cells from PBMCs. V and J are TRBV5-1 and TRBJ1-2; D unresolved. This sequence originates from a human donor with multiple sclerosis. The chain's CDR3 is CASSLDMSVANYGYTF. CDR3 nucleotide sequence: TGCGCCAGCAGCTTGGACATGTCGGTCGCTAACTATGGCTACACCTTC. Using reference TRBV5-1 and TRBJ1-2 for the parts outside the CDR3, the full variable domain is KAGVTQTPRYLIKTRGQQVTLSCSPISGHRSVSWYQQTPGQGLQFLFEYFSETQRNKGNFPGRFSGRQFSNSRSEMNVSTLELGDSALYLCASSLDMSVANYGYTFGSGTRLTVV.